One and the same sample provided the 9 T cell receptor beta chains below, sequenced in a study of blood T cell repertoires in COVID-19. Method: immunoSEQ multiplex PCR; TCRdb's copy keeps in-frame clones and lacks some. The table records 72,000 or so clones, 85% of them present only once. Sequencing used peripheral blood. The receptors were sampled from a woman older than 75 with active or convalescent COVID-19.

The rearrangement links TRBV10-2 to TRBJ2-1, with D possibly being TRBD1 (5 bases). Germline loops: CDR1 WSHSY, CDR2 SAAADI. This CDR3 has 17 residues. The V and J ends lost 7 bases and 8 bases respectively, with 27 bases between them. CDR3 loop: CASTQNQGWGQVYEQFF. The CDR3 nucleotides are TGCGCCAGCACTCAAAATCAGGGATGGGGCCAAGTCTATGAGCAGTTCTTC.

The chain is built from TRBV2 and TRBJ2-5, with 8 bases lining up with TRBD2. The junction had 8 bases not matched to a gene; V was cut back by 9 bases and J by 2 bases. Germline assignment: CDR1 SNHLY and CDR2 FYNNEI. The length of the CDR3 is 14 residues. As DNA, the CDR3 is TGTGCCAGAAAGCGGGAGAGTTCTCAAGAGACCCAGTACTTC. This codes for CARKRESSQETQYF.

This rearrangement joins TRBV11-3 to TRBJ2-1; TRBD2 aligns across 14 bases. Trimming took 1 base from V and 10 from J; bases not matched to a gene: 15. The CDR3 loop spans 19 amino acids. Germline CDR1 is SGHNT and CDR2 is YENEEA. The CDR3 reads CASSLGRMGLAGVYGEQFF. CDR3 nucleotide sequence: TGTGCCAGCAGCTTAGGAAGGATGGGACTAGCGGGGGTGTACGGCGAGCAGTTCTTC.

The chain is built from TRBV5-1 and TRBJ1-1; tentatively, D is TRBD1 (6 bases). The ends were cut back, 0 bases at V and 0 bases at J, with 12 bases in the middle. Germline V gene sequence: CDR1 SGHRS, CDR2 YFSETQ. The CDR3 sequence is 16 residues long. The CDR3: CASSLAPSGVNTEAFF. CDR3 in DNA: TGCGCCAGCAGCTTGGCCCCGTCAGGGGTGAACACTGAAGCTTTCTTT.

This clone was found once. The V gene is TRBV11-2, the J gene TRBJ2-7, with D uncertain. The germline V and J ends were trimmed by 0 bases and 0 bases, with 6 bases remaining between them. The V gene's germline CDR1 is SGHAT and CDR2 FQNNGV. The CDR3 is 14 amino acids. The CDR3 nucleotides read TGTGCCAGCAGCTTAGATTTCAGCTCCTACGAGCAGTACTTC. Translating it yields CASSLDFSSYEQYF. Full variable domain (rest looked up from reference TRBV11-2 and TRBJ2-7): EAGVAQSPRYKIIEKRQSVAFWCNPISGHATLYWYQQILGQGPKLLIQFQNNGVVDDSQLPKDRFSAERLKGVDSTLKIQPAKLEDSAVYLCASSLDFSSYEQYFGPGTRLTVT.

CDR3 sequence (DNA): TGTGCCAGCGCCTGGCAGGGGACGGTCGGAAACACCATATATTTT. It yields the protein CASAWQGTVGNTIYF. The chain recombines TRBV6-5 with TRBJ1-3, with D perhaps TRBD1 (6 bases). Trimming removed 8 bases from V and 4 bases from J, with 18 bases in between. Germline loops: CDR1 MNHEY, CDR2 SVGAGI. The CDR3 runs 15 residues.

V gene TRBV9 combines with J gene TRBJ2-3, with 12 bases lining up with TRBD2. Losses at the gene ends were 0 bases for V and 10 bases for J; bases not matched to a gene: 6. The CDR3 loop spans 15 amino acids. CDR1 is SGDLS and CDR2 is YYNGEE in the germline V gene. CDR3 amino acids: CASSVGGTSGGSQYF. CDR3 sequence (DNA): TGTGCCAGCAGCGTAGGCGGAACTAGCGGGGGGTCGCAGTATTTT. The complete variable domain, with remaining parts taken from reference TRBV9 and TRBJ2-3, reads DSGVTQTPKHLITATGQRVTLRCSPRSGDLSVYWYQQSLDQGLQFLIQYYNGEERAKGNILERFSAQQFPDLHSELNLSSLELGDSALYFCASSVGGTSGGSQYFGPGTRLTVL.

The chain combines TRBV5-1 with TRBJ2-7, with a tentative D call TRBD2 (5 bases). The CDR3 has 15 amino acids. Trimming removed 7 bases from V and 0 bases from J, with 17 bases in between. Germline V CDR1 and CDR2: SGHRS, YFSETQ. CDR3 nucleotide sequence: TGCGCCAGCTCCAAGGCGGCGGGCCACTCCTACGAGCAGTACTTC. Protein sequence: CASSKAAGHSYEQYF. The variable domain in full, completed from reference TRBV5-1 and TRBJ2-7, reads KAGVTQTPRYLIKTRGQQVTLSCSPISGHRSVSWYQQTPGQGLQFLFEYFSETQRNKGNFPGRFSGRQFSNSRSEMNVSTLELGDSALYLCASSKAAGHSYEQYFGPGTRLTVT.

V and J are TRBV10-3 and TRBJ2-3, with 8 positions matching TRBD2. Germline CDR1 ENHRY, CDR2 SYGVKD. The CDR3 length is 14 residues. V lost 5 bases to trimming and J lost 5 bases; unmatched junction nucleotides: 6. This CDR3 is CAISFSGEGDTQYF. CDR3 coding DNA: TGTGCCATCAGTTTTAGCGGGGAGGGAGATACGCAGTATTTT.